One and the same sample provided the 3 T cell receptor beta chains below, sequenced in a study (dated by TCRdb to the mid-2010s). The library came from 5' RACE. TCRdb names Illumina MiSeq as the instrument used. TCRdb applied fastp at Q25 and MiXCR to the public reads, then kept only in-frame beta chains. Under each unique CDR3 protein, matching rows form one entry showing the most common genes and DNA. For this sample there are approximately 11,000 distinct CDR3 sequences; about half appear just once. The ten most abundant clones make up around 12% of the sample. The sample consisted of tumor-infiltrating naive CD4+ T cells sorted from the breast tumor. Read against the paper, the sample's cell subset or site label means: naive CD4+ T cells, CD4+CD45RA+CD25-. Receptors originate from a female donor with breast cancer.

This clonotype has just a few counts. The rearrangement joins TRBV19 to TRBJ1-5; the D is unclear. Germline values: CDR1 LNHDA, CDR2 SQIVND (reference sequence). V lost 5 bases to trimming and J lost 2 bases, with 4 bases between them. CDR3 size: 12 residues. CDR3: CASSGRNQPQHF. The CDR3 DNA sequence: TGTGCCAGTAGTGGTCGCAATCAGCCCCAGCATTTT.

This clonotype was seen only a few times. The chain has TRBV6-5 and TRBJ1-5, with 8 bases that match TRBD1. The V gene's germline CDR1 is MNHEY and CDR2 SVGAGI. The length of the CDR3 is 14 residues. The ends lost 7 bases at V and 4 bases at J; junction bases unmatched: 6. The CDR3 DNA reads TGTGCCAGCAAGCGACAGGGGCCTAATCAGCCCCAGCATTTT. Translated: CASKRQGPNQPQHF.

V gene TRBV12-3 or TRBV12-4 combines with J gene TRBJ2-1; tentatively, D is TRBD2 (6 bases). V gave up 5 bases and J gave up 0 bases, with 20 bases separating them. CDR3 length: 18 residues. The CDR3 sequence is CASSPGDWGFSSYNEQFF. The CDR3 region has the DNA TGTGCCAGCAGTCCCGGGGACTGGGGATTCAGCTCCTACAATGAGCAGTTCTTC.